This TCR beta chain was captured by sequencing in a study of control samples from healthy donors and cancer patients. Here immunoSEQ multiplex PCR was the method, and the copy in TCRdb shows in-frame clones only, minus some. The table has 150,000 to 200,000 clones, about 90% seen once. A note on this clone: Other DNA sequences of this sample code for an identical CDR3.

Germline V lookup: CDR1 SEHNR, CDR2 FQNEAQ (reference sequence). This CDR3 is built from 14 residues. V shed 5 bases and J shed 1 base, with 9 bases lying between them. The sequenced sample consisted of blood. This rearrangement joins TRBV7-9 to TRBJ1-5, with TRBD1 as a possible D gene (5 bases). The receptor's source is a woman aged 25 to 39 in good health. CDR3 coding DNA: TGTGCCAGCAGCCCGGGGGGGAGCAATCAGCCCCAGCATTTT. Its protein is CASSPGGSNQPQHF.